This T cell receptor beta chain was profiled in a study of cytomegalovirus exposure and HLA in healthy donors. This CDR3 is 13 amino acids long. V lost 3 bases and J 5 bases, leaving 11 bases between the germline ends. Germline CDR1 reads MNHNY; CDR2 reads SVGAGI (reference sequence). Study-level points and caveats: In a later analysis, TCR beta V- and J-gene trimming was associated with a missense DCLRE1C variant. Most TCR sequences showed up rarely, but some public TCRs showed up in many donors.

Both 60 Vbeta primers and 13 Jbeta primers went into the PCR. The protocol was immunoSEQ multiplex PCR, while the TCRdb copy is restricted to in-frame clones and leaves out a portion. Of around 200,000 clones listed, 60% to 80% are singletons. Regarding this clone: Its antigen remains unidentified.

The sequence derives from a woman between 18 and 29 years old in good health and CMV-seronegative. The rearrangement uses TRBV6-6 and TRBJ2-7; maybe TRBD1 (5 bases). The source material was PBMCs. In nucleotides, the CDR3 is TGTGCCAGCAGTTATGTAGGGGATGACGAGCAGTACTTC. Translation: CASSYVGDDEQYF.